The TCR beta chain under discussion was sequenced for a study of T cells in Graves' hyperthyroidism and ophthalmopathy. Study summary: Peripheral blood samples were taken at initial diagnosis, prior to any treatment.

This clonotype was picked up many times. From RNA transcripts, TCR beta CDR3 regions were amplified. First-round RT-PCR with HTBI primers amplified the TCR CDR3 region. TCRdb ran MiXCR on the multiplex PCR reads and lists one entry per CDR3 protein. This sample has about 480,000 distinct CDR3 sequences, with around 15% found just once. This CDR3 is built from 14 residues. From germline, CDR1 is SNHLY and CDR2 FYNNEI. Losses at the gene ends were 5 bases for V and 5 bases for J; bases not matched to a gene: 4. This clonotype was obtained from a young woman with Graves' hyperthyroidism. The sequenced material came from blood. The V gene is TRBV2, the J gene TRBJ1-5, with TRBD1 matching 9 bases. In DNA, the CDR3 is TGTGCCAGCAGTCGGACAGGGGCTTATCAGCCCCAGCATTTT. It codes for CASSRTGAYQPQHF.